This paragraph reports one T cell receptor beta chain. The germline gives CDR1 MDHEN, CDR2 SYDVKM. The CDR3 has 13 amino acids. V was pared by 5 bases and J by 8 bases, with 15 bases between. This sample stems from a study of T cell changes during pregnancy in multiple sclerosis. TCRdb's table, derived via immunoSEQ multiplex PCR, lists solely in-frame clones and lacks some. The sample yields 35,000 to 40,000 clones, approximately 90% seen once. Sequencing used CD4+ T cells from peripheral blood mononuclear cells, obtained in the third trimester of pregnancy. This sequence was found in a female donor in good health, enrolled as a control in a pregnancy study. This sequence joins TRBV28 and TRBJ1-2; no clear D gene. The CDR3 sequence: CASSPSGWYGYTF. Written as DNA, the CDR3 is TGTGCCAGCAGTCCATCAGGATGGTACGGCTACACCTTC.